Listed below are T cell receptor beta chains from one sample, sequenced in a study of cytomegalovirus exposure and HLA in healthy donors. Sequencing used immunoSEQ multiplex PCR; TCRdb keeps in-frame clones, though not all of them. Seen here are under 150,000 clones, nearly 80% observed once, and the top ten hold 1.5% to 2%. Sequenced input: PBMCs. The receptor source for this set is a woman aged 25 to 39 in good health and CMV-seronegative. Each CDR3 is given without its conserved first and last residue. D genes are given only for firm matches.

D gene: NA
V gene: TRBV7-9
J gene: TRBJ1-1
CDR3 protein: ASSLRGGDTEAF

D gene: NA
V gene: TRBV7-6
J gene: TRBJ1-4
CDR3 protein: ASSLGQNRISTNEKLF

D gene: NA
V gene: TRBV2
J gene: TRBJ2-7
CDR3 protein: ASSELGEPVPYEQY

D gene: TRBD1
V gene: TRBV27
J gene: TRBJ2-7
CDR3 protein: ASSNRGGDEQY

D gene: TRBD1
V gene: TRBV4-1
J gene: TRBJ1-2
CDR3 protein: ASSPLGGPANYGYT

D gene: NA
V gene: TRBV6-6
J gene: TRBJ1-1
CDR3 protein: ASEGSGVMNTEAF

D gene: NA
V gene: TRBV2
J gene: TRBJ2-1
CDR3 protein: ASQAGPSYNEQF

D gene: NA
V gene: TRBV5-5
J gene: TRBJ1-1
CDR3 protein: ASSPNRLTVNTEAF

D gene: TRBD2
V gene: TRBV10-1
J gene: TRBJ2-1
CDR3 protein: ASSSGGASYNEQF

D gene: TRBD1
V gene: TRBV10-2
J gene: TRBJ1-2
CDR3 protein: ASSQGQGVYGYT

D gene: TRBD1
V gene: TRBV6-4
J gene: TRBJ2-2
CDR3 protein: ASGTGDTGELF

D gene: NA
V gene: TRBV30
J gene: TRBJ1-1
CDR3 protein: AWSVQMNTEAF

D gene: NA
V gene: TRBV5-1
J gene: TRBJ2-7
CDR3 protein: ASSPRATGEQY

D gene: TRBD1
V gene: TRBV5-1
J gene: TRBJ2-7
CDR3 protein: ASSRDSIYEQY

D gene: NA
V gene: TRBV9
J gene: TRBJ2-3
CDR3 protein: ASSVAVSTDTQY

D gene: TRBD1
V gene: TRBV7-2
J gene: TRBJ2-7
CDR3 protein: ASSLAGQASSYEQY

D gene: NA
V gene: TRBV4-1
J gene: TRBJ1-1
CDR3 protein: ASSQGRGAF

D gene: TRBD1
V gene: TRBV11-3
J gene: TRBJ2-2
CDR3 protein: ASSLGQGFIGMNTGELF

D gene: NA
V gene: TRBV7-2
J gene: TRBJ2-2
CDR3 protein: ASSLRGELF

D gene: TRBD1
V gene: TRBV27
J gene: TRBJ1-6
CDR3 protein: ASSLGQRGSPLH

D gene: TRBD1
V gene: TRBV5-1
J gene: TRBJ1-1
CDR3 protein: ASSFRTGWTEAF

D gene: TRBD1
V gene: TRBV7-8
J gene: TRBJ2-5
CDR3 protein: ASSLTGTGDTKTQY

D gene: NA
V gene: TRBV7-3
J gene: TRBJ1-1
CDR3 protein: ASSLQQYTEAF

D gene: NA
V gene: TRBV11-2
J gene: TRBJ2-5
CDR3 protein: ASSHRGTSQETQY

D gene: NA
V gene: TRBV19
J gene: TRBJ2-3
CDR3 protein: ASSVPTDTQY

D gene: NA
V gene: TRBV5-4
J gene: TRBJ1-2
CDR3 protein: ASSLAPGVYGYT

D gene: TRBD2
V gene: TRBV18
J gene: TRBJ2-3
CDR3 protein: ASLPLRTSLASTDTQY

D gene: NA
V gene: TRBV4-1
J gene: TRBJ2-2
CDR3 protein: ASSFGESGTGELF

D gene: TRBD1
V gene: TRBV11-2
J gene: TRBJ2-7
CDR3 protein: ASSLEQGARHEQY

D gene: TRBD2
V gene: TRBV2
J gene: TRBJ2-3
CDR3 protein: ASSASGVVTDTQY

D gene: TRBD1
V gene: TRBV11-3
J gene: TRBJ2-2
CDR3 protein: ASSARQGANTGELF

D gene: NA
V gene: TRBV27
J gene: TRBJ2-1
CDR3 protein: ASSLIGQPSSYNEQF

D gene: NA
V gene: TRBV11-2
J gene: TRBJ2-1
CDR3 protein: ASSGARGSSYNEQF

D gene: NA
V gene: TRBV5-1
J gene: TRBJ1-1
CDR3 protein: ASSLDRQNTEAF

D gene: TRBD1
V gene: TRBV4-2
J gene: TRBJ1-1
CDR3 protein: ASSRGQGTEAF